At least ten counts were recorded for the clone carrying this T cell receptor beta chain. This specimen belongs to a study of T-cell reconstitution after alpha-beta-depleted transplantation in children. As it was prepared, the TCRbeta library received unique molecular identifiers. TCRdb fed the PCR reads into MiXCR, producing one record per CDR3 protein. Here the sample spans approximately 200,000 distinct CDR3 sequences, 13% to 15% being singletons. Germline CDR1 reads DFQATT; CDR2 reads SNEGSKA (reference sequence). The CDR3 loop spans 15 amino acids. The V gene lost 4 bases and the J gene lost 6 bases, with 18 bases spanning the gap.

This sequence originates from a human donor who donated a stem cell graft to a child with acute lymphoblastic leukemia. The rearrangement links TRBV20-1 to TRBJ1-4; D gene unclear. This sample comprised PBMCs from the stem cell graft donor, obtained from the stem cell graft. The CDR3 reads CSAMRQAPRDEKLFF. Here the CDR3 DNA reads TGCAGTGCTATGAGACAAGCCCCACGGGATGAAAAACTGTTTTTT.